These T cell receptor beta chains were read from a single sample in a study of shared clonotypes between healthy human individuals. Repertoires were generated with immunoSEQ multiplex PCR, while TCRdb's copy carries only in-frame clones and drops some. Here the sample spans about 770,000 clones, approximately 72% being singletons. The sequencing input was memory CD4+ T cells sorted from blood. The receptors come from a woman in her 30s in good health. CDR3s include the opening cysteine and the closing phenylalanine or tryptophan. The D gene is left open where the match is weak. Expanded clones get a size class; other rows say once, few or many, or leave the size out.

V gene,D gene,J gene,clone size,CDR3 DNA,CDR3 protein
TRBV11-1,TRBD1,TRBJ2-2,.,TGTGCCAGCAGCCCCTCCGGGACAGGAGGCACCGGGGAGCTGTTTTTT,CASSPSGTGGTGELFF
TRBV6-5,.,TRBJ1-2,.,TGTGCCAGCAGCCACGGACAGATTGGCGGCTACACCTTC,CASSHGQIGGYTF
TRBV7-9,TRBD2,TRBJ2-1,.,TGTGCCAGCTCTATGCGACTAGCAGGATCAAATGAGCAGTTCTTC,CASSMRLAGSNEQFF
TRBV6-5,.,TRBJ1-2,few,TGTGCCAGCAGTTTGGACAGAGCCTATGGCTACACCTTC,CASSLDRAYGYTF
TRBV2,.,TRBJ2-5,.,TGTGCCAGCAGTGAAGCGCTGGTTAGGAAAGAGACCCAGTACTTC,CASSEALVRKETQYF
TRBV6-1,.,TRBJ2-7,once,TGTGCCAGCTGGATGACAGGCTCCTACGAGCAGTACTTC,CASWMTGSYEQYF
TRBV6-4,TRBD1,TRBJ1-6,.,TGTGCCAGCAGTTGGGACAGCTCCTATAATTCACCCCTCCACTTT,CASSWDSSYNSPLHF
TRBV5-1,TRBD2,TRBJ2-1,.,TGCGCCAGCAGCTGGTCGGCTAGCGGGAGTGAGCAGTTCTTC,CASSWSASGSEQFF
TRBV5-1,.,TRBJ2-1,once,TGCGCCAGCACCCAAGGGGGGTTGGGATATCAGTTCTTC,CASTQGGLGYQFF
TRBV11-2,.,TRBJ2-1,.,TGTGCCAGCAGCTGGCGACGGGAGTCCTACAATGAGCAGTTCTTC,CASSWRRESYNEQFF
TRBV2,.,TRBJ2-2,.,TGTGCCAGCAAGGAGCGGTCAACGAACACCGGGGAGCTGTTTTTT,CASKERSTNTGELFF
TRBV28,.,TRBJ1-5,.,TGTGCCAGCAGCACGTGGGAGGGGGGAAACAATCAGCCCCAGCATTTT,CASSTWEGGNNQPQHF
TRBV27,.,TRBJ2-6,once,TGTGCCAGCGTCTCGAGGGGTTCTGGGGCCAACGTCCTGACTTTC,CASVSRGSGANVLTF
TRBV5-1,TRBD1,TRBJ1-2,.,TGCGCCAGCAGCGCGGACAGGGGGGATGGCTACACCTTC,CASSADRGDGYTF
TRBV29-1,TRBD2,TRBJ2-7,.,TGCAGCGTTGAAAACTTTAGCGGGAGCCACGAGCAGTACTTC,CSVENFSGSHEQYF
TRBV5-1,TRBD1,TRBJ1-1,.,TGCGCCAGCAGCTTGGATCCACAGGGGGACACTGAAGCTTTCTTT,CASSLDPQGDTEAFF
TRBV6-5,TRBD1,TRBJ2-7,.,TGTGCCAGCAGTTACTCCAAGGGACAGGGGTCCGAGCAGTACTTC,CASSYSKGQGSEQYF
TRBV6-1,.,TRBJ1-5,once,TGTGCCAGCAGTGAGCCCTCTCTTCAGGCCCAGCATTTT,CASSEPSLQAQHF
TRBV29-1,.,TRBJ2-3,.,TGCAGCGTTGACCCAATGGGGATTACCACAGATACGCAGTATTTT,CSVDPMGITTDTQYF
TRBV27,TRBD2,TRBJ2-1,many,TGTGCCAGCAGTTTATCGGGACTAGCAATGTCAACTGAGCAGTTCTTC,CASSLSGLAMSTEQFF
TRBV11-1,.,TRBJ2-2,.,TGTGCCAGCAGCCCTGGTGCGGGTAGGAACCCGAACACCGGGGAGCTGTTTTTT,CASSPGAGRNPNTGELFF
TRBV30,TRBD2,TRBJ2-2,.,TGTGCCGGGGGGGACCCCGGACTAGCCCCCGGGGAGCTGTTTTTT,CAGGDPGLAPGELFF
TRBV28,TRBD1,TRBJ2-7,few,TGTGCCAGCAGTCGCAGGACAGGGGGAGGTGAGCAGTACTTC,CASSRRTGGGEQYF
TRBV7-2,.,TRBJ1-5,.,TGTGCCAGCAGCTTAGATGTGACAGCAGGGGATCAGCCCCAGCATTTT,CASSLDVTAGDQPQHF
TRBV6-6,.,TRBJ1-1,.,TGTGCCAGCGCAGCAGCAAACACTGAAGCTTTCTTT,CASAAANTEAFF
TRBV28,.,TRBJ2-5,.,TGTGCCAGCAGCACCCTCCTCGGTATCGAGACCCAGTACTTC,CASSTLLGIETQYF
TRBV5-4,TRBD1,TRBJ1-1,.,TGTGCCAGCACCCCGGGACAGGGGGCTAAATACACTGAAGCTTTCTTT,CASTPGQGAKYTEAFF
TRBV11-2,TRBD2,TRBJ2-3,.,TGTGCCTGGAAACTAGCGGGAGATACGCAGTATTTT,CAWKLAGDTQYF
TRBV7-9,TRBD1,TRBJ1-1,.,TGTGCCAGCAGACACTCCGGGACAGCGAACACTGAAGCTTTCTTT,CASRHSGTANTEAFF
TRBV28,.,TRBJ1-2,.,TGTGCCAGCAGTTCAACCTGGGGGGGGCGAGCTAACTATGGCTACACCTTC,CASSSTWGGRANYGYTF
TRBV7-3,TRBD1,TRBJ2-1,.,TGTGCCAGCAGCTCGGACAGGGGCCGGCCGCAGTTCTTC,CASSSDRGRPQFF
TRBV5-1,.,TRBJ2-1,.,TGCGCCAGCAGCTTGGCGTCTAGCGCATACAATGAGCAGTTCTTC,CASSLASSAYNEQFF
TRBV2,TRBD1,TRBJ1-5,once,TGTGCCAGCAGACAAGGACAGGGGGCCCGTCCCCAGCATTTT,CASRQGQGARPQHF
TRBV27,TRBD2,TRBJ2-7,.,TGTGCCAGCAGTTCCCCCTCGGGGGGAGGGCCCCTCGAGCAGTACTTC,CASSSPSGGGPLEQYF
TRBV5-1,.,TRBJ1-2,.,TGCGCCAGCAGCCTCCTGGGGGGACTCTATGGCTACACCTTC,CASSLLGGLYGYTF
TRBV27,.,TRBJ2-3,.,TGTGCCAGCAGTTTAAGTATTGCGCTAGCTGGAGATACGCAGTATTTT,CASSLSIALAGDTQYF
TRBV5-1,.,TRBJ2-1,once,TGCGCCAGCAGCCCCCTAGGGGGGGAGGGGAATGAGCAGTTCTTC,CASSPLGGEGNEQFF
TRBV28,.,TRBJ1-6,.,TGTGCCAGCAGCGGCCGCCAGGGAGAATCACCCCTCCACTTT,CASSGRQGESPLHF
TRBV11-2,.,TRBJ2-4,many,TGTGCCAGCAGCCCGTTGGGTGGCAAAAACATTCAGTACTTC,CASSPLGGKNIQYF
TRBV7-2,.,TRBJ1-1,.,TGTGCCAGCAGCTTTAGCGACACTGAAGCTTTCTTT,CASSFSDTEAFF
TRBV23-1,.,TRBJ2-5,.,TGCGCCAGCAGTCAACAGCGGGCACGGATTATGGGGGAGACCCAGTACTTC,CASSQQRARIMGETQYF
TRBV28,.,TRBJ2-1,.,TGTGCCAGCAGTTTGTTCGAGGGGACTGGGGCTTTCTTC,CASSLFEGTGAFF
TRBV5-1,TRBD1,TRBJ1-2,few,TGCGCCAGCAGCTTTAAAGGACAGGGAAGTGATGGCTACACCTTC,CASSFKGQGSDGYTF
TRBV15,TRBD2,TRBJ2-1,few,TGTGCCACCAGCAGAGCACTAGCGGTTGGTTACAATGAGCAGTTCTTC,CATSRALAVGYNEQFF
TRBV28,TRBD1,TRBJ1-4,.,TGTGCCAGCAGTTTGACCGGGACAGGGAATAATGAAAAACTGTTTTTT,CASSLTGTGNNEKLFF
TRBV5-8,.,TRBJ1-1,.,TGTGCCAGCAGCCGTATAGGACACCTGAACACTGAAGCTTTCTTT,CASSRIGHLNTEAFF
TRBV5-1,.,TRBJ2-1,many,TGCGCCAGCAGCTTAGACACCAGCTCCTACAATGAGCAGTTCTTC,CASSLDTSSYNEQFF
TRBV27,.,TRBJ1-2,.,TGTGCCAGCAGTTTATCGTTCGTTGTACTTAGGGACACCCGAAATGGCTACACCTTC,CASSLSFVVLRDTRNGYTF
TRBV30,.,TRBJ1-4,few,TGTGCCTGGAGTGTACAGGCTCCTAATGAAAAACTGTTTTTT,CAWSVQAPNEKLFF
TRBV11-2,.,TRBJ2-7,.,TGTGCCAGCAGCTTAGTTCTAGCAACGATATACGAGCAGTACTTC,CASSLVLATIYEQYF
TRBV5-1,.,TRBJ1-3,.,TGCGCCAGCAGCTTGGTGGGCCTTCGGGGCGGAAACACCATATATTTT,CASSLVGLRGGNTIYF
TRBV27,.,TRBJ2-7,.,TGTGCCAGCAGTCCCTCCGGGGGTCGAATCCTACGTGAGCAGTACTTC,CASSPSGGRILREQYF
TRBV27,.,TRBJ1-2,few,TGTGCCAGCAGCCGCGGACTTCTCTATGGCTACACCTTC,CASSRGLLYGYTF
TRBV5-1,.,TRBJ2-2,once,TGCGCCAGCAGCTATGACAGTGCTCAATTAACCGGGGAGCTGTTTTTT,CASSYDSAQLTGELFF